This T cell receptor beta chain was recovered during a study of blood T cell repertoires in COVID-19. About the study: Both acute and convalescent COVID-19 samples were obtained from the United States, Italy and Spain. PBMCs, B-cell-depleted T cells, or T cells provided the cDNA or gDNA that made up the material.

CDR1 PRHDT and CDR2 FYEKMQ come from the germline V gene (reference sequence). Trimming removed 5 bases from V and 2 bases from J, with 12 bases in between. The CDR3 has 14 amino acids. How the authors handled the data: Estimates of nucleated cell counts were drawn from the amplification of reference gene primers. TCRdb keeps only in-frame clones here, not all; method: immunoSEQ multiplex PCR. V, J and clone size reflect that table, while D and trimming were determined from the DNA. The repertoire includes around 140,000 clones, around 89% of them detected once, and around 18% sits in the top ten. The sequencing sample was made of peripheral blood. V is TRBV13 and J is TRBJ2-5; the D gene is possibly TRBD2 (6 bases). The source of this sequence is a man aged 45-65 years with active or convalescent COVID-19. The CDR3 reads CASSKGLQQETQYF. The CDR3 nucleotides read TGTGCCAGCAGCAAGGGACTCCAGCAAGAGACCCAGTACTTC.